This passage covers 6 T cell receptor beta chains from one sample sequenced in a study of tumor and adjacent non-tumor tissue in lung cancer. TCRbeta libraries were built with three rounds of nested PCR, modified from ARM-PCR. TCRdb independently ran MiXCR on the multiplex PCR reads; one entry per CDR3 protein. The sample lists approximately 130,000 distinct CDR3 sequences, 55% to 75% seen once, with over 10% in the top ten. No cell sorting was done before RNA was extracted from the tissue. The sequenced material came from lung tumor tissue. The receptor set was obtained from a man aged 30-40 years with non-small cell lung cancer.

The sample holds many counts of this clonotype. The chain employs TRBV10-2 and TRBJ2-3, with TRBD2 matching over 8 bases. Trimming removed 8 bases from V and 3 bases from J; junction bases left unmatched: 7. Germline lookup yields CDR1 WSHSY and CDR2 SAAADI. The CDR3 runs 14 residues. The CDR3 region has the DNA TGCGCCAGCGCGAAGCGGGAGAATACAGATACGCAGTATTTT. Protein product: CASAKRENTDTQYF.

For this clonotype: Given a much more abundant clone one base away, this may be a read error. This chain uses TRBV10-2 with TRBJ2-1; 8 nucleotides match TRBD2. The V and J ends lost 10 bases and 9 bases, in that order; junction bases with no gene match: 11. The germline V gene has CDR1 WSHSY and CDR2 SAAADI. The CDR3 length is 13 residues. CDR3 loop: CANTPTSEGEQFF. The CDR3 coding sequence is TGCGCCAACACCCCGACTAGCGAGGGTGAGCAGTTCTTC.

Points on this clonotype: A read error may be the cause here, since a much bigger clone is one base away. In nucleotides, the CDR3 is TGCAGCATTGGCAGCCCGGGACAGGGGGCAGGGAGCTACGAGCAGTACTTC. Its protein is CSIGSPGQGAGSYEQYF. J is TRBJ2-7 and V is TRBV29-1, with 12 bases identical to TRBD1. The germline gives CDR1 SQVTM, CDR2 ANQGSEA. There are 17 residues in the CDR3. Trimming at V came to 8 bases and at J to 3 bases, leaving 17 bases not matched to a gene.

This clonotype was recorded many times. V and J are TRBV29-1 and TRBJ1-4; no firm D call. This CDR3 comprises 14 residues. Germline V CDR1 and CDR2: SQVTM, ANQGSEA. Deletions cut 1 base from V and 6 bases from J, with 12 bases between. CDR3 coding DNA: TGCAGCGTTGAAGGGGAGGTCGGCGATGAAAAACTGTTTTTT. Amino acids: CSVEGEVGDEKLFF.

This clonotype appeared a few times. A much larger clone sits a single nucleotide away, making a read error possible. The chain is built from TRBV29-1 and TRBJ2-5; 10 bases align to TRBD1. This CDR3 comprises 16 residues. CDR1 and CDR2 (germline): SQVTM, ANQGSEA. CDR3 DNA sequence: TGCAGCGTTGAAGAGGCCGGGACAGGGGTAGGGGAGACCCAGCACTTC. Its translation: CSVEEAGTGVGETQHF.

This clonotype showed up just a few times. This may be a read error, as it is one base from a much larger clone. The chain recombines TRBV4-1 with TRBJ1-5; D perhaps matches TRBD1 (6 bases). The CDR3 has 15 amino acids. The ends were cut back, 4 bases at V and 2 bases at J, with 12 bases in the middle. Per germline, CDR1 MGHRA and CDR2 YSYEKL. CDR3 coding DNA: TGCGCCAGCAGCCGAGGGGGGACGGGCAATCAGCCCCAGCATTTT. Protein sequence: CASSRGGTGNQPQHF.